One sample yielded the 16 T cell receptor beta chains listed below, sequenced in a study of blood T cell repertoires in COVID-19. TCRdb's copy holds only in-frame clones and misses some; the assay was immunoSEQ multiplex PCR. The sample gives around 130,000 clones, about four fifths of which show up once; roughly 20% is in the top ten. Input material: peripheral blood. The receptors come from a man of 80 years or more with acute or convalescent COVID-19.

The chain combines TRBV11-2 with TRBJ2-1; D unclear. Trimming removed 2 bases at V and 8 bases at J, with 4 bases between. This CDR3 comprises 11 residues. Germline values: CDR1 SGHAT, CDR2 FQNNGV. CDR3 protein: CASSLFDEQFF. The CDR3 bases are TGTGCCAGCAGCTTATTCGATGAGCAGTTCTTC.

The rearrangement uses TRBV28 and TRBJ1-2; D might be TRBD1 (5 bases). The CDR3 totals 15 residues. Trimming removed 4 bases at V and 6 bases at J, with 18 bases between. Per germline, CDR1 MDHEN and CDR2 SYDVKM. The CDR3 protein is CASSSSTVTVNGYTF. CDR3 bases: TGTGCCAGCAGTTCGAGCACCGTGACAGTAAATGGCTACACCTTC.

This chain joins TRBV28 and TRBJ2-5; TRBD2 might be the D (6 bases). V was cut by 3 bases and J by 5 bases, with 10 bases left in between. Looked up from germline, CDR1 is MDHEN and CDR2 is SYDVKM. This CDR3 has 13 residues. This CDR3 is CASSLGGRETQYF. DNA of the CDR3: TGTGCCAGCAGTTTGGGGGGTAGGGAGACCCAGTACTTC.

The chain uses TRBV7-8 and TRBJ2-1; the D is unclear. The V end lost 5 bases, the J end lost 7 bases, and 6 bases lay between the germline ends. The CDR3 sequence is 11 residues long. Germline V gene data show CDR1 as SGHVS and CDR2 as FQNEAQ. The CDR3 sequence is CASSPTNEQFF. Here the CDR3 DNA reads TGTGCCAGCAGCCCCACTAATGAGCAGTTCTTC.

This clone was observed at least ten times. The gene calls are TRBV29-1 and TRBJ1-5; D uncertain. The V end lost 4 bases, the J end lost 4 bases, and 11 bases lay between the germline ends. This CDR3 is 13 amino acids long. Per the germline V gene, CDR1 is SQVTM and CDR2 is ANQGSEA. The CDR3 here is CSVALGVNQPQHF. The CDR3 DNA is TGCAGCGTTGCGCTCGGGGTGAATCAGCCCCAGCATTTT.

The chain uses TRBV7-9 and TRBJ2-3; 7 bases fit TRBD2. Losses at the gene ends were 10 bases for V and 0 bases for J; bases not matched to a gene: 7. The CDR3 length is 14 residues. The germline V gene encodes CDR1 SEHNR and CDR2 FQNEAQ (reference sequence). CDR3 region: CATTGEGSTDTQYF. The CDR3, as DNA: TGTGCCACTACGGGGGAGGGAAGCACAGATACGCAGTATTTT.

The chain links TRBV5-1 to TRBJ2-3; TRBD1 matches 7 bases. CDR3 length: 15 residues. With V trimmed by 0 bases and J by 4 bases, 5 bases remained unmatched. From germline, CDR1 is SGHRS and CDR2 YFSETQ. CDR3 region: CASSLGDRVSDTQYF. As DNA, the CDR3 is TGCGCCAGCAGCTTGGGAGACAGGGTCTCAGATACGCAGTATTTT. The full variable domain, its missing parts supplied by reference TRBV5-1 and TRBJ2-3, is KAGVTQTPRYLIKTRGQQVTLSCSPISGHRSVSWYQQTPGQGLQFLFEYFSETQRNKGNFPGRFSGRQFSNSRSEMNVSTLELGDSALYLCASSLGDRVSDTQYFGPGTRLTVL.

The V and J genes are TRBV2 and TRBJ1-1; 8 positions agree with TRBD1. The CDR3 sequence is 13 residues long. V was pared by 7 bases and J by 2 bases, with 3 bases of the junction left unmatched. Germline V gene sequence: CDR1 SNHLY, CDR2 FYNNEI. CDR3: CASNRGDNTEAFF. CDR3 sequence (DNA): TGTGCCAGCAACAGGGGGGACAACACTGAAGCTTTCTTT.

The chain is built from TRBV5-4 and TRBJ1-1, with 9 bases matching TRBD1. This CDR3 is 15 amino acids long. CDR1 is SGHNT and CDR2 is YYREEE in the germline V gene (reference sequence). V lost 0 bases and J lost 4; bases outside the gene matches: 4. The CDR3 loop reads CASSLGGQGFTEAFF. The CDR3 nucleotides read TGTGCCAGCAGCTTGGGTGGACAGGGGTTCACTGAAGCTTTCTTT.

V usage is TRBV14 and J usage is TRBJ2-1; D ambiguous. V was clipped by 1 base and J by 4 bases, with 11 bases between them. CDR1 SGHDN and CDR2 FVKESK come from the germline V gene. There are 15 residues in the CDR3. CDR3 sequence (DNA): TGTGCCAGCAGCCAAGGCGGTGTCCGTTACAATGAGCAGTTCTTC. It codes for CASSQGGVRYNEQFF.

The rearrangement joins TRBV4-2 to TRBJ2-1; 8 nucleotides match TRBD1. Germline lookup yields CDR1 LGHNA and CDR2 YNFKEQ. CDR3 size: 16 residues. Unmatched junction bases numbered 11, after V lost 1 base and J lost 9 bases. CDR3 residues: CASSQVLGRGQGEQFF. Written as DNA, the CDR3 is TGTGCCAGCAGCCAAGTTCTCGGCAGGGGGCAAGGTGAGCAGTTCTTC.

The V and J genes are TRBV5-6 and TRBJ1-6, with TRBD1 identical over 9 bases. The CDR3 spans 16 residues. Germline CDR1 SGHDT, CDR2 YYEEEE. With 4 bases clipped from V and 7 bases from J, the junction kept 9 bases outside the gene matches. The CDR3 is CASSLLSGTGNSPLHF. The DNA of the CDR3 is TGTGCCAGCAGCCTACTATCCGGGACAGGGAATTCACCCCTCCACTTT.

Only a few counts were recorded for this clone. CDR3 in amino acids: CASSQVAGGSYNEQFF. The CDR3 DNA reads TGCGCCAGCAGCCAAGTAGCGGGGGGTTCCTACAATGAGCAGTTCTTC. The V call is TRBV4-1, the J call TRBJ2-1; TRBD2 agrees at 10 bases. From germline, CDR1 is MGHRA and CDR2 YSYEKL. Trimming cost V 1 base and J 1 base; bases outside gene matches: 1. The CDR3 extends over 16 amino acids.

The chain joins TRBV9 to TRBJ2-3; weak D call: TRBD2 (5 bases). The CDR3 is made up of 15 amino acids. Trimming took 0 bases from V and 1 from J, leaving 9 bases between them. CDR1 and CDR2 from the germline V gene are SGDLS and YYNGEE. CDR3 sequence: CASSVGGLGTDTQYF. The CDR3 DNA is TGTGCCAGCAGCGTAGGAGGACTGGGCACAGATACGCAGTATTTT. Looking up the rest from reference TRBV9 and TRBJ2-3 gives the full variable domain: DSGVTQTPKHLITATGQRVTLRCSPRSGDLSVYWYQQSLDQGLQFLIQYYNGEERAKGNILERFSAQQFPDLHSELNLSSLELGDSALYFCASSVGGLGTDTQYFGPGTRLTVL.

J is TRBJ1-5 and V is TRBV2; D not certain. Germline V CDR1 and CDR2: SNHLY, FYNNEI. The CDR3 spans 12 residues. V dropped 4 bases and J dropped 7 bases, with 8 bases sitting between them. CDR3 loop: CASSGSRQPQHF. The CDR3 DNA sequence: TGTGCCAGCAGTGGAAGTCGGCAGCCCCAGCATTTT.

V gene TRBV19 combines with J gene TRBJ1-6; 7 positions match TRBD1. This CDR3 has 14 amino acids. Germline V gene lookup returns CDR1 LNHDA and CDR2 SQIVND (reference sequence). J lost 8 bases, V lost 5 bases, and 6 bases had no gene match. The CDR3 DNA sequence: TGTGCCAGTAGTCAACAGGGGTTGGATTCACCCCTCCACTTT. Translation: CASSQQGLDSPLHF.